The 11 T cell receptor beta chains reported below all come from one sample, sequenced in a study of OX40 agonist ivuxolimab in advanced cancers. This table comes from immunoSEQ multiplex PCR, and its TCRdb copy is limited to in-frame clones, with some not included. The repertoire holds about 50,000 clones, with 79% as singletons. The source was CD4+ or CD8+ T cells sorted from blood, collected in a trial of the OX40 agonist ivuxolimab. These receptor sequences come from an adult with an advanced solid tumor such as melanoma, head and neck, liver or kidney cancer.

This clone was counted only a few times. V usage is TRBV29-1 and J usage is TRBJ2-4; D not certain. Germline CDR1 is SQVTM and CDR2 is ANQGSEA. The CDR3 loop spans 13 amino acids. V lost 6 bases and J lost 0, with 9 bases in between. Here the CDR3 reads CSVKGLAKNIQYF. As DNA, the CDR3 is TGCAGCGTGAAGGGTCTAGCCAAAAACATTCAGTACTTC.

The chain employs TRBV5-1 and TRBJ1-4, with 7 bases that match TRBD1. The CDR3 spans 14 residues. CDR1 is SGHRS and CDR2 is YFSETQ in the germline V gene. The ends lost 7 bases at V and 0 bases at J; junction bases unmatched: 3. The CDR3 nucleotides read TGCGCCAGCGCCGGGACAGCAACTAATGAAAAACTGTTTTTT. Translated, it gives CASAGTATNEKLFF.

V and J are TRBV18 and TRBJ1-2; a possible D gene is TRBD1 (5 bases). The CDR3 spans 15 residues. Trimming removed 6 bases at V and 5 bases at J, with 19 bases between. Per germline, CDR1 KGHSH and CDR2 LQKENI. CDR3 nucleotides: TGTGCCAGCTCTTACTCCCGGGAACAGGTTTATGGCTACACCTTC. It specifies CASSYSREQVYGYTF.

The V call is TRBV30, the J call TRBJ2-1; D possibly uses TRBD1 or TRBD2 (7 bases each). The germline V gene has CDR1 GTSNPN and CDR2 SVGIG (reference sequence). The CDR3 runs 17 residues. V dropped 1 base and J dropped 5 bases, with 21 bases sitting between them. The CDR3 loop is CAWSARGGSLRNNEQFF. CDR3 nucleotide sequence: TGTGCCTGGAGTGCCAGGGGGGGCTCTTTAAGGAACAATGAGCAGTTCTTC.

J is TRBJ2-5 and V is TRBV6-5; 9 bases align to TRBD1. CDR1 MNHEY and CDR2 SVGAGI come from the germline V gene. CDR3 length: 15 amino acids. The V gene end was trimmed by 0 bases and the J gene end by 7 bases; junction bases not matched to a gene: 6. Written as DNA, the CDR3 is TGTGCCAGCAGTTACTCGGCGGGACAGGGCCGGACCCAGTACTTC. This translates into CASSYSAGQGRTQYF.

This chain uses TRBV7-2 with TRBJ2-7; 10 nucleotides align to TRBD2. V lost 0 bases to trimming and J lost 4 bases; unmatched junction nucleotides: 3. CDR1 and CDR2 (germline): SGHTA, FQGNSA. CDR3 size: 15 residues. The DNA for the CDR3 is TGTGCCAGCAGCTTAGCAACTAGCGGGATTTACGAGCAGTACTTC. Protein sequence: CASSLATSGIYEQYF.

The chain carries TRBV25-1 and TRBJ1-1, with D possibly being TRBD1 (6 bases). Per the germline V gene, CDR1 is MGHDK and CDR2 is SYGVNS. The V end lost 4 bases, the J end lost 2 bases, and 11 bases lay between the germline ends. The CDR3 contains 14 residues. The chain's CDR3 is CASSGGTHNTEAFF. Written as DNA, the CDR3 is TGTGCCAGCAGTGGGGGGACACACAACACTGAAGCTTTCTTT.

The rearrangement joins TRBV7-3 to TRBJ2-2, with 7 nucleotides matching TRBD2. The CDR3 contains 14 residues. The junction had 5 bases not matched to a gene; V was cut back by 6 bases and J by 4 bases. In germline, CDR1 is SGHTA, CDR2 FQGTGA. This CDR3 reads CASRKRDSTGELFF. CDR3 bases: TGTGCCAGCAGGAAGCGGGATAGCACCGGGGAGCTGTTTTTT.

The V call is TRBV4-2, the J call TRBJ2-5, with a possible D match to TRBD2 (6 bases). The CDR3 consists of 16 residues. Germline values: CDR1 LGHNA, CDR2 YNFKEQ. V shed 4 bases and J shed 4 bases, with 19 bases lying between them. As DNA, the CDR3 is TGTGCCAGCAGCCTAGGGTCTCCGGAGGGTTTAGAGACCCAGTACTTC. This gives the protein CASSLGSPEGLETQYF.

J is TRBJ2-3 and V is TRBV5-8, with D maybe TRBD1 (6 bases). The CDR3 contains 15 residues. The V gene lost 1 base and the J gene lost 6 bases, with 15 bases spanning the gap. Germline V gene data show CDR1 as SGHTS and CDR2 as YDEGEE. The CDR3 DNA is TGTGCCAGCAGCTTGTACAGGGTAGGGGCCGATACGCAGTATTTT. It encodes CASSLYRVGADTQYF.

The J gene is TRBJ2-5, the V gene TRBV7-2; no reliable D call. V lost 7 bases to trimming and J lost 5 bases, with 20 bases between them. From germline, CDR1 is SGHTA and CDR2 FQGNSA. The CDR3 is made up of 15 amino acids. The CDR3 loop is CASTSLIGGLETQYF. CDR3 bases: TGTGCCAGCACATCCTTAATTGGTGGTCTTGAGACCCAGTACTTC.